The sequence of this TCR beta chain was determined in a study of blood T cell repertoires in COVID-19. Study at large: Some COVID-19 samples were acute and others convalescent; all came from the United States, Italy and Spain. PBMCs, B-cell-depleted T cells, or T cells were the source of the cDNA or gDNA that made up the material.

With 7 bases clipped from V and 2 bases from J, the junction kept 4 bases outside the gene matches. This CDR3 comprises 14 residues. The germline V gene has CDR1 MNHEY and CDR2 SVGAGI. Original analysis: Cell counts per sample came from amplifying reference gene primers. Profiled with immunoSEQ multiplex PCR; TCRdb holds only in-frame clones, not every one. From that table come the V and J calls and clone size; the DNA was used to work out D and trimming. The sample lists 120,000 or so clones, 75% to 90% occurring once. This receptor was taken from an older man with active or convalescent COVID-19. The chain joins TRBV6-5 to TRBJ2-7, with 11 nucleotides matching TRBD2. The sequenced sample consisted of peripheral blood. In DNA, the CDR3 is TGTGCCAGCATGAAGACTAGCGGGACCTACGAGCAGTACTTC. It translates to CASMKTSGTYEQYF.